This entry lists 12 T cell receptor beta chains sequenced from one sample in a study of T-cell memory formation after mild COVID-19. MiXCR, applied by TCRdb to the 5' RACE reads, yields one record per CDR3 protein. There are 310,000 or so distinct CDR3 sequences in the sample; approximately 16% occur only once, and roughly 20% lies in the top ten. The sequencing input was PBMCs or a T cell subset sorted from them (not recorded which). The receptors here all came from a man younger than 35 who had mild COVID-19 (a few samples of this study predate the infection). Cell type and time point are not known.

This clonotype was counted at least ten times. The chain links TRBV12-3 or TRBV12-4 to TRBJ2-5; the D call may be TRBD1 or TRBD2 (5 bases each). V shed 1 base and J shed 2 bases, with 20 bases lying between them. This CDR3 is 18 amino acids long. The CDR3: CASSLVGRGLSIQETQYF. The CDR3 coding sequence is TGTGCCAGCAGTTTAGTGGGCCGGGGCTTAAGTATACAAGAGACCCAGTACTTC.

The chain combines TRBV11-1 with TRBJ1-5; D unresolved. V dropped 0 bases and J dropped 5 bases, with 17 bases sitting between them. CDR1 and CDR2 (germline): SGHAT, FQDESV (reference sequence). The CDR3 spans 17 residues. This chain's CDR3 is CASSLAPRGRVDQPQHF. The CDR3 bases are TGTGCCAGCAGCTTAGCCCCTCGGGGTAGGGTGGATCAGCCCCAGCATTTT.

The chain couples TRBV7-9 to TRBJ2-5; D gene uncertain. CDR1 SEHNR and CDR2 FQNEAQ come from the germline V gene (reference sequence). This CDR3 region has 16 residues. V lost 0 bases and J 2 bases, leaving 13 bases between the germline ends. CDR3 nucleotide sequence: TGTGCCAGCAGCTTAGCTGTCGGAACCTTTCAAGAGACCCAGTACTTC. It yields the protein CASSLAVGTFQETQYF.

V is TRBV29-1 and J is TRBJ1-1; D is undetermined. Trimming removed 2 bases from V and 1 base from J, with 8 bases in between. The germline CDR1 and CDR2 sequences are SQVTM and ANQGSEA. This CDR3 has 13 residues. The CDR3 sequence is CSVERSSNTEAFF. The CDR3 DNA reads as TGCAGCGTTGAAAGGTCATCGAACACTGAAGCTTTCTTT.

This clonotype has more than one count but fewer than ten. V usage is TRBV7-3 and J usage is TRBJ2-7; no firm D call. Trimming pared 5 bases from V and 4 bases from J, leaving 15 bases between. Per the germline V gene, CDR1 is SGHTA and CDR2 is FQGTGA. This CDR3 has 14 amino acids. CDR3 in amino acids: CASSPGIGYYEQYV. The CDR3 DNA follows: TGTGCCAGCAGCCCTGGGATTGGGTATTACGAGCAGTACGTC.

V is TRBV6-2 or TRBV6-3 and J is TRBJ2-7; TRBD1 agrees at 11 bases. Germline V lookup: CDR1 MNHEY, CDR2 SVGEGT. Germline trimming cut 5 bases from V and 6 bases from J; bases unmatched to any gene: 6. The CDR3 spans 14 residues. The CDR3 sequence: CASSPDRGRVEQYF. CDR3 coding DNA: TGTGCCAGCAGTCCGGACAGGGGGCGGGTCGAGCAGTACTTC.

CDR3 sequence reads: CAISESGRTDTQYF. CDR3 bases: TGTGCCATCAGTGAGTCGGGCCGCACAGATACGCAGTATTTT. The rearrangement uses TRBV10-3 and TRBJ2-3; D remains ambiguous. The germline gives CDR1 ENHRY, CDR2 SYGVKD. The CDR3 is 14 amino acids. V lost 0 bases to trimming and J lost 1 base, with 5 bases between them.

The chain joins TRBV28 to TRBJ1-1, with 7 bases aligning to TRBD1. V dropped 5 bases and J dropped 5; count of bases not matched to a gene: 11. The germline V gene has CDR1 MDHEN and CDR2 SYDVKM. The CDR3 length is 15 residues. CDR3: CASSPPRGLKTEAFF. The CDR3 DNA reads TGTGCCAGCAGTCCACCCAGGGGGTTAAAGACTGAAGCTTTCTTT. The complete variable domain, with remaining parts taken from reference TRBV28 and TRBJ1-1, reads DVKVTQSSRYLVKRTGEKVFLECVQDMDHENMFWYRQDPGLGLRLIYFSYDVKMKEKGDIPEGYSVSREKKERFSLILESASTNQTSMYLCASSPPRGLKTEAFFGQGTRLTVV.

The chain combines TRBV7-2 with TRBJ1-6; TRBD1 aligns across 7 bases. The CDR3 runs to 18 residues. Germline V CDR1 and CDR2: SGHTA, FQGNSA. V lost 1 base to trimming and J lost 0 bases; unmatched junction nucleotides: 6. CDR3 in DNA: TGTGCCAGCAGCTTAGGCCCTACAGGGGACTCCTATAATTCACCCCTCCACTTT. It yields the protein CASSLGPTGDSYNSPLHF.

This clonotype has just a few counts. The rearrangement joins TRBV5-1 to TRBJ2-7, with 12 bases matching TRBD1. The germline V gene encodes CDR1 SGHRS and CDR2 YFSETQ. Trimming removed 4 bases from V and 3 bases from J; junction bases left unmatched: 5. The CDR3 has 15 residues. The CDR3 spells CASSRGDRGLYEQYF. The CDR3 DNA follows: TGCGCCAGCAGCCGAGGGGACAGGGGGCTCTACGAGCAGTACTTC.

The rearrangement links TRBV5-1 to TRBJ1-1; D remains ambiguous. The CDR3 covers 15 residues. The germline gives CDR1 SGHRS, CDR2 YFSETQ. V dropped 7 bases and J dropped 4 bases, with 20 bases sitting between them. In DNA, the CDR3 is TGCGCCAGCCGTCTCGGACCCACCGCGGGCACTGAAGCTTTCTTT. Translating gives CASRLGPTAGTEAFF.

The chain joins TRBV5-1 to TRBJ1-1, with a tentative D call TRBD1 (6 bases). CDR3 size: 12 residues. The V and J ends lost 8 bases and 14 bases respectively, with 22 bases between them. Germline CDR1 and CDR2: SGHRS and YFSETQ. The CDR3 protein is CARSPAPGAKFF. The CDR3 DNA reads TGCGCCAGAAGCCCGGCACCGGGGGCCAAGTTCTTT. Combining the CDR3 with reference TRBV5-1 and TRBJ1-1 gives the whole variable domain KAGVTQTPRYLIKTRGQQVTLSCSPISGHRSVSWYQQTPGQGLQFLFEYFSETQRNKGNFPGRFSGRQFSNSRSEMNVSTLELGDSALYLCARSPAPGAKFFGQGTRLTVV.